This TCR beta chain was sequenced during a study of blood T cell repertoires in COVID-19. Study-wide context: Samples representing acute and convalescent COVID-19 were sourced from the United States, Italy and Spain. T cells, B-cell-depleted T cells, or PBMCs provided the cDNA or gDNA that served as material.

Original processing methods: Reference gene primer amplification gave estimated nucleated cell counts. Assay used: immunoSEQ multiplex PCR; TCRdb lists only in-frame clones, some missing. The DNA gave D and trimming, while V, J and clone size come from that table. The sample records tens of thousands of clones, over 75% being singletons. Germline CDR1 is MNHEY and CDR2 is SVGAGI. V was pared by 8 bases and J by 5 bases, with 11 bases of the junction left unmatched. The CDR3 runs 15 residues. The V call is TRBV6-5, the J call TRBJ1-2; 10 bases are shared with TRBD1. The sequence was obtained from a man at least 80 years old with acute or convalescent COVID-19. The sequenced sample was peripheral blood. The CDR3 reads CASEVLTGGSYGYTF. The CDR3 DNA sequence: TGTGCCAGCGAAGTTTTGACAGGGGGCTCTTATGGCTACACCTTC.